This T cell receptor beta chain was identified during a study of T cell responses to AZD1222 COVID-19 vaccine. Details on this clone: Its antigen is not identified.

V was cut by 4 bases and J by 7 bases, with 11 bases left in between. The CDR3 length is 13 residues. Germline V CDR1 and CDR2: SGHTA, FQGNSA. Notes on the study in general: Vaccination with two AZD1222 doses was followed by a rise in Spike-specific TCR breadth and depth. As reported, nearly half of all spike-specific TCRs target variant regions that are unmutated. None of the repertoires were sampled until the peak T cell response had passed.

Sequencing was performed with immunoSEQ multiplex PCR; in TCRdb, only in-frame clones are kept and a portion is missing. The table lists around 100,000 clones, 86% of them singletons. The TCR sequence derives from an adult who received the MenACWY meningococcal vaccine as a control. The gene calls are TRBV7-2 and TRBJ1-5; D perhaps matches TRBD1 (5 bases). The specimen was peripheral blood, collected 28 days after the second dose of the MenACWY control vaccine. CDR3 in amino acids: CASSSARDQPQHF. The CDR3 bases are TGTGCCAGCAGCTCGGCCAGGGACCAGCCCCAGCATTTT.